Sequencing of this TCR beta chain was carried out in a study of T cells in localized non-small cell lung cancer. Overall study results and limits: Turning up in adjacent lung were a median approximately 57 of the top 100 tumor clones. Adjacent uninvolved lung tissue had the highest T cell clonality, exceeding tumor. Overall survival was longer when the density of T cells in the blood was higher. Heterogeneity remains possible because sequencing was limited to only one tumor region.

In regard to this clone: Its antigen is as yet unknown.

Using immunoSEQ multiplex PCR, the repertoire was profiled, and TCRdb retains in-frame clones only, with some absent. The table lists about 72,000 clones, about four fifths of them singletons. This sample comprised peripheral blood, obtained before any cancer treatment. This receptor was taken from a female donor over 55 with stage I lung adenocarcinoma.

The CDR3 loop is CASSQLSGGARDTQYF. Here the CDR3 DNA reads TGTGCCAGCAGCCAACTTAGCGGGGGGGCCAGAGATACGCAGTATTTT. The gene calls are TRBV5-6 and TRBJ2-3, with 11 bases identical to TRBD2. From germline, CDR1 is SGHDT and CDR2 YYEEEE. J was trimmed by 5 bases and V by 4 bases; bases with no gene match: 9. The CDR3 is 16 residues long.